In its sample, the clone carrying this T cell receptor beta chain was seen many times. The antigen remains undetermined. These data come from a study of T cells after yellow fever vaccination. Overall study findings and caveats: Subsequent to the booster, the majority of primary-vaccination clones reappeared (roughly 96% CD4, more than 70% CD8). Overlap between CD4 and CD8 compartments was detected for a small share of clonotypes. Although the secondary response was weaker, it peaked faster, at day 5 versus 15.

5'RACE template switching generated TCR cDNA, adding a universal primer site and UMIs. A single record per CDR3 protein comes from TCRdb applying MiXCR to the 5' RACE reads. In the table there are about 74,000 distinct CDR3 sequences, roughly 6.9% of which are singletons. The CDR3 length is 14 residues. Trimming stripped 0 bases from V and 0 bases from J, with 4 bases between. Germline-derived CDR1 and CDR2 are MNHEY and SVGEGT. The sample was CD8+ T cells sorted from PBMCs, taken 5 to 6 days after the first yellow fever vaccination. This clonotype was obtained from a man younger than 30 who received the YFV17D yellow fever vaccine. V usage is TRBV6-2 or TRBV6-3 and J usage is TRBJ2-3; no definite D call. CDR3 in amino acids: CASSYSTSTDTQYF. The CDR3 coding sequence is TGTGCCAGCAGTTACTCGACTAGCACAGATACGCAGTATTTT.